These 20 T cell receptor beta chains originate from one sample sequenced in a study of T cells in women clearing cervical HPV infection listed by TCRdb under 2018. Libraries were constructed by the immunoSEQ multiplex PCR assay. TCRdb carries this immuneACCESS record with in-frame sequences only. Its versions omit some clonotypes, under half of them owing to an unresolved V gene in the studies checked, with the rest unexplained. The data table for this sample lists some 20,000 clones. The top ten clones comprise 5% of the sample. Material: blood buffy coat. The receptors shown here come from a woman between 18 and 69 years old with a cervical HPV16 infection that either progressed to CIN3+ or cleared (not recorded which).

Details on this clone: From the germline J gene comes the end of the CDR3, since the read stops 3 residues before it. V and J are TRBV20-1 and TRBJ2-4; TRBD2 agrees at 9 bases. The CDR3 contains 17 residues. V dropped 0 bases and J dropped 0; count of bases not matched to a gene: 6. CDR1 and CDR2 (germline): DFQATT, SNEGSKA (reference sequence). The CDR3 loop reads CSARDRGGELAKNIQYF. The DNA read from the CDR3 is TGCAGTGCTAGAGATCGCGGGGGGGAACTAGCCAAAAACATT.

For this clone: The CDR3 end is not reached by the read, which stops 3 residues before it; the germline J gene fills it in. V is TRBV7-9 and J is TRBJ1-3; a possible D gene is TRBD1 (6 bases). The CDR3 consists of 14 residues. Germline V lookup: CDR1 SEHNR, CDR2 FQNEAQ (reference sequence). Deletions cut 8 bases from V and 1 base from J, with 12 bases between. The CDR3 loop is CASDRSYSGNTIYF. Incomplete CDR3 DNA: TGTGCCAGCGACAGGTCCTATTCTGGAAACACC.

CDR3 bases read: TGTGCCAGCAGCCCGCGACAGGCGGACGGC. It codes for CASSPRQADG. From start to end, the CDR3 is CASSPRQADGYTF. V usage is TRBV7-9 and J usage is TRBJ1-2, with D possibly being TRBD1 (6 bases). Read data end 3 residues before the CDR3 end; the end is taken from the germline J gene. This CDR3 has 13 amino acids. The V gene's germline CDR1 is SEHNR and CDR2 FQNEAQ (reference sequence).

On this clone itself: The CDR3 goes on 3 residues after the read ends, and that part is filled in from the germline J gene. This chain joins TRBV5-6 and TRBJ2-3; D is perhaps TRBD2 (6 bases). Trimming removed 9 bases at V and 0 bases at J, with 17 bases between. CDR3 size: 15 residues. Germline-derived CDR1 and CDR2 are SGHDT and YYEEEE. The covered CDR3 bases are TGTGCCACCTCCCCGGGGGTTTCTAGCACAGATACG. It yields the protein CATSPGVSSTDT. The complete CDR3 sequence is CATSPGVSSTDTQYF.

On this clone itself: From the germline J gene comes the end of the CDR3, since the read stops 3 residues before it. The chain is built from TRBV20-1 and TRBJ1-1; a possible D gene is TRBD1 (6 bases). Germline CDR1 DFQATT, CDR2 SNEGSKA (reference sequence). Trimming removed 0 bases from V and 5 bases from J, with 10 bases in between. This CDR3 contains 13 residues. The CDR3 DNA, read in part, is TGCAGTGCTAGAGAGGGGGCGTGGACTGAA. Amino acid sequence: CSAREGAWTE. The full CDR3 protein is CSAREGAWTEAFF.

Of note for this clone: The read is 3 residues too short to cover the CDR3 end, so that end is filled in from the germline J gene. The rearrangement links TRBV11-3 to TRBJ1-2; maybe TRBD1 (5 bases). This CDR3 has 15 amino acids. The germline V gene has CDR1 SGHNT and CDR2 YENEEA. The part of the CDR3 DNA that was read is TGTGCCAGCAGTGGACCGACAGCCAACACAGATACC. As protein: CASSGPTANTDT. The whole CDR3 sequence reads CASSGPTANTDTYTF.

With respect to this clone: The CDR3 end lies 3 residues beyond the end of the read and is filled in from the germline J gene. The chain combines TRBV20-1 with TRBJ2-2; maybe TRBD1 (5 bases). CDR1 DFQATT and CDR2 SNEGSKA come from the germline V gene (reference sequence). The CDR3 totals 13 residues. The CDR3 sequence: CSPHRPTNEKLFF. The DNA read from the CDR3 is TGCAGTCCCCACAGGCCAACTAATGAAAAG.

About this clone itself: At one of its ends the junction is not consistent with the germline gene, which may arise from a read error. Sequencing ends 3 residues short of the CDR3 end; the germline J gene provides the rest. The chain links TRBV2 to TRBJ1-6; TRBD1 aligns across 10 bases. Germline values: CDR1 SNHLY, CDR2 FYNNEI. This CDR3 has 15 amino acids. CDR3 region: CASREDRGPNSPLHF. The CDR3 bases that were read are TGTGCCAGCAGGGAAGACAGGGGGCCTAATTCACCC.

A remark on this clone: The CDR3 extends 3 residues past the end of the read, so its final part is completed from the germline J gene. The V and J genes are TRBV6-2 or TRBV6-3 and TRBJ1-1, with D maybe TRBD1 (5 bases). V dropped 9 bases and J dropped 4 bases, with 21 bases sitting between them. The CDR3 is 15 residues long. The germline V gene has CDR1 MNHEY and CDR2 SVGEGT. Incomplete CDR3 DNA: TGTGCCAGTCTAACGAAGGGGAGTAGGAGCACTGAA. It specifies CASLTKGSRSTE. The CDR3 in full is CASLTKGSRSTEAFF.

For this clone: The read ends 3 residues early relative to the CDR3; the germline J gene fills the gap. The rearrangement joins TRBV5-1 to TRBJ1-2; no reliable D call. The CDR3 consists of 13 residues. The V end lost 1 base, the J end lost 6 bases, and 10 bases lay between the germline ends. In germline, CDR1 is SGHRS, CDR2 YFSETQ. CDR3 sequence: CASSLKPLDGYTF. The sequenced part of the CDR3 DNA is TGCGCCAGCAGCTTGAAGCCGTTAGATGGC.

About this clone itself: The CDR3 is cut off 3 residues early in the read; its end comes from the germline J gene. This sequence joins TRBV6-1 and TRBJ1-4, with a possible D match to TRBD1 (6 bases). Trimming cost V 2 bases and J 7 bases, with 14 bases left between them. CDR1 is MNHNS, CDR2 SASEGT, per germline. The CDR3 covers 15 residues. The sequenced CDR3 bases are TGTGCCAGCAGTGAATCAGGGGTCATTCGTGAAAAA. It encodes CASSESGVIREK. The full CDR3 protein is CASSESGVIREKLFF.

As for this clone: The CDR3 end lies 3 residues beyond the end of the read and is filled in from the germline J gene. This rearrangement joins TRBV5-1 to TRBJ2-5; TRBD2 agrees at 7 bases. The J segment lost 5 bases and the V segment lost 4 bases, leaving 11 bases of the junction unmatched. Germline CDR1 reads SGHRS; CDR2 reads YFSETQ. CDR3 length equals 15 residues. Incomplete CDR3 DNA: TGCGCCAGCAGCAGCGGGACTGGCGGGTGGGAGACC. Translation gives CASSSGTGGWET. The complete CDR3 sequence is CASSSGTGGWETQYF.

A note on this clone: The sequenced fragment ends 3 residues before the CDR3 boundary, so the rest is inferred from the germline J gene. This rearrangement joins TRBV5-4 to TRBJ2-5, with 10 bases lining up with TRBD2. V shed 3 bases and J 4 bases; nucleotides not matched to a gene: 6. This CDR3 has 15 residues. CDR1 and CDR2 from the germline V gene are SGHNT and YYREEE (reference sequence). The CDR3 DNA, read in part, is TGTGCCAGCAGCTACCGAGCGGGGGGGCTAGAGACC. It translates to CASSYRAGGLET. The whole CDR3 sequence is CASSYRAGGLETQYF.

Details on this clone: The CDR3 end lies 3 residues beyond the end of the read and is filled in from the germline J gene. The chain employs TRBV6-2 or TRBV6-3 and TRBJ2-7; weak D call: TRBD1 (6 bases). Trimming took 5 bases from V and 5 from J, leaving 10 bases between them. Germline CDR1 MNHEY, CDR2 SVGEGT. The CDR3 length is 12 residues. CDR3 loop: CASSLTGNEQYF. The DNA read from the CDR3 is TGTGCCAGCAGTCTGACAGGAAACGAG.

On this clone itself: The read finishes 3 residues shy of the CDR3 end, and the germline J gene is used to complete it. V is TRBV2 and J is TRBJ2-3, with 13 positions matching TRBD2. Germline CDR1 SNHLY, CDR2 FYNNEI. The CDR3 runs 18 residues. The CDR3 bases that were read are TGTGCCAGCAGTGGACGACTAGCGGGGGGCAGGTCGGGTGAGACG. This encodes CASSGRLAGGRSGET. The whole CDR3 protein reads CASSGRLAGGRSGETQYF.

Of note for this clone: The sequenced fragment ends 3 residues before the CDR3 boundary, so the rest is inferred from the germline J gene. The chain uses TRBV2 and TRBJ1-1; TRBD1 is a possible D gene (6 bases). This CDR3 spans 14 amino acids. The V gene lost 7 bases and the J gene lost 5 bases, with 17 bases spanning the gap. The germline V gene has CDR1 SNHLY and CDR2 FYNNEI. The sequenced CDR3 bases are TGTGCCAGCACATCGAGGGGGGGTCCGACTGAA. This codes for CASTSRGGPTE. From start to end, the CDR3 is CASTSRGGPTEAFF.

As to this clone: The CDR3 extends 3 residues past the end of the read, so its final part is completed from the germline J gene. J is TRBJ1-2 and V is TRBV5-1, with D perhaps matching TRBD1 (6 bases). Germline V gene sequence: CDR1 SGHRS, CDR2 YFSETQ. The V end lost 4 bases, the J end lost 4 bases, and 8 bases lay between the germline ends. The CDR3 contains 12 residues. The CDR3 DNA, read in part, is TGCGCCAGCAGCATACAGGGCTATGGC. This encodes CASSIQGYG. The complete CDR3 reads CASSIQGYGYTF.

On this clone: The read terminates 3 residues ahead of where the CDR3 ends, so the germline J gene completes it. V and J are TRBV5-6 and TRBJ1-2; TRBD1 matches at 9 bases. Per the germline V gene, CDR1 is SGHDT and CDR2 is YYEEEE. This CDR3 is built from 13 residues. CDR3 bases read: TGTGCCAGCACCAAAAACAGGGGGCCCGGC. It encodes CASTKNRGPG. The entire CDR3 protein reads CASTKNRGPGYTF.

A word on this clone: Read coverage stops 3 residues before the CDR3 terminus; the germline J gene supplies the remainder. The chain employs TRBV10-3 and TRBJ1-1; 9 nucleotides align to TRBD1. The CDR3 is made up of 14 amino acids. V trimming: 6 bases; J trimming: 3 bases; junction bases outside the gene matches: 5. Germline values: CDR1 ENHRY, CDR2 SYGVKD. The sequenced CDR3 bases are TGTGCCATCAGCGGGACAGGGCTTCACACTGAA. Amino acid sequence: CAISGTGLHTE. The entire CDR3 reads CAISGTGLHTEAFF.

As for this clone: The CDR3 end falls 3 residues outside the read, so it is completed with the germline J gene. The chain uses TRBV6-2 or TRBV6-3 and TRBJ1-2, with TRBD1 identical over 7 bases. Germline V gives CDR1 MNHEY, CDR2 SVGEGT. The CDR3 spans 15 residues. The CDR3 DNA, read in part, is TGTGCCAGCAGTTATCGGACAGGTAGCACAGATACC. It encodes CASSYRTGSTDT. The full CDR3 protein reads CASSYRTGSTDTYTF.